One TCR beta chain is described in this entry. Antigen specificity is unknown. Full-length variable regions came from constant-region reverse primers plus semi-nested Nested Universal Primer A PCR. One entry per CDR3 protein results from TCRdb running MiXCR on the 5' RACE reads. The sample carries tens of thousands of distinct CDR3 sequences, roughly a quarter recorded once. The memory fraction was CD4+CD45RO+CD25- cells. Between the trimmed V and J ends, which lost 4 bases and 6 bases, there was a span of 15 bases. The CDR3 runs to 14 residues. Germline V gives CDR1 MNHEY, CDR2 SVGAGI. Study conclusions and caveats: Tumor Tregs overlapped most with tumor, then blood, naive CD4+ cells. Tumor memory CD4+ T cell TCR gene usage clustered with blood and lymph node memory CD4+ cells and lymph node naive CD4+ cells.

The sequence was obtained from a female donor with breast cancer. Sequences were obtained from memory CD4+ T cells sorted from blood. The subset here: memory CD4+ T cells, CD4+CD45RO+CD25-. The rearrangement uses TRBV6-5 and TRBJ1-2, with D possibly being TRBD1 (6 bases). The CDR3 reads CASSWGRGFNGYTF. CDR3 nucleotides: TGTGCCAGCAGTTGGGGGAGGGGGTTCAATGGCTACACCTTC.